This is a list of T cell receptor beta chains from one sample in a study of blood T cell repertoires in COVID-19. The repertoire was sequenced with immunoSEQ multiplex PCR; TCRdb's copy has only in-frame clones and lacks some. The sample gives about 180,000 clones, approximately 85% of which show up once; about 9.6% is in the top ten. The sample consisted of PBMCs or T cells enriched from blood (not recorded which). These receptors were obtained from a woman younger than 45 who had recovered from COVID-19. Each CDR3 is given without its conserved first and last residue.

TRBV6-5	TRBJ1-1	ASSSQQVNTEAF
TRBV29-1	TRBJ2-1	SVALPYNEQF
TRBV5-4	TRBJ2-5	ASSVSGAQETQY
TRBV28	TRBJ1-6	ASSLRLGRQSYNSPLH
TRBV7-2	TRBJ2-2	ASSSITPGLATGELF
TRBV11-2	TRBJ2-3	ASSLTSGRSIDTQY
TRBV28	TRBJ1-3	ASSLSPGTGRGNTIY
TRBV10-1	TRBJ2-7	ASSEPGTYEQY
TRBV7-6	TRBJ2-5	ASSFGTSGSGETQY
TRBV18	TRBJ2-1	ASSREGTGVNEQF
TRBV21-1	TRBJ2-3	ASSKRRGSASHQPGTDTQY
TRBV6-5	TRBJ1-2	ASSSSGDSGYT
TRBV28	TRBJ1-4	ASSLVSPGVSIRATNEKLF
TRBV9	TRBJ1-3	ASSPGGTGNTIY
TRBV4-1	TRBJ2-1	ASRRAGGGEQF
TRBV6-1	TRBJ2-3	ASSEPITSGRSTDTQY
TRBV6-5	TRBJ1-5	ATEQGAGNQPQH
TRBV28	TRBJ2-7	ASSFDPSTGADEQY
TRBV25-1	TRBJ1-1	ASSEPGNTEAF
TRBV30	TRBJ2-3	AWSVLTGSADTQY
TRBV6-5	TRBJ1-5	ASRTGQGNNQPQH
TRBV23-1	TRBJ1-2	ASSPNTQGTYGYT